The entry below gives a single T cell receptor beta chain sequence along with its context. Repertoires were generated with immunoSEQ multiplex PCR, while TCRdb's copy carries only in-frame clones and drops some. The data contain tens of thousands of clones, approximately 93% of them seen just once; the ten biggest clones take up about 17%. This sample was taken from a study of OX40 agonist ivuxolimab in advanced cancers. Germline V gives CDR1 SSHAT, CDR2 FNYEAQ (reference sequence). This CDR3 comprises 18 residues. Trimming took 5 bases from V and 2 from J, leaving 23 bases between them. The sequenced sample was CD4+ or CD8+ T cells sorted from blood, obtained in a trial of the OX40 agonist ivuxolimab. The chain links TRBV7-7 to TRBJ2-3; weak D call: TRBD2 (6 bases). The TCR comes from an adult with an advanced solid tumor such as melanoma, head and neck, liver or kidney cancer. The CDR3 nucleotides read TGTGCCAGCAGCGTGGGCCCCAGCGGGCCAAAAAACACAGATACGCAGTATTTT. Translating gives CASSVGPSGPKNTDTQYF.